These T cell receptor beta chains were read from a single sample in a study of CD8+CD57+ T cells in acquired aplastic anemia. A single record per CDR3 protein comes from TCRdb applying MiXCR to the reads. The sample contains some 200,000 distinct CDR3 sequences, under 55% of which appear only once. Sequences were obtained from sorted CD4+, CD8+, or CD8+CD57+ T cells (not recorded which) from PBMCs. The receptors stem from a human donor with aplastic anemia. The CDR3 runs from the conserved cysteine through the conserved F or W. The D gene is left open where the match is weak. Clone size is given for some rows only: seen once, a few or many times, or a class if the clone is expanded.

CDR3aa	CDR3nt	abundance	d_gene	j_gene	v_gene
CASSEEVYSYTGELFF	TGTGCCAGCAGTGAAGAAGTCTATTCTTACACCGGGGAGCTGTTTTTT	few	-	TRBJ2-2	TRBV2
CASSFNQGLDTQYF	TGTGCCAGCAGCTTCAATCAGGGCTTAGATACGCAGTATTTT	many	-	TRBJ2-3	TRBV5-8
CSARSRQGDQPQHF	TGCAGTGCTAGGTCCCGCCAGGGTGATCAGCCCCAGCATTTT	few	-	TRBJ1-5	TRBV20-1
CASGRVAETQYF	TGTGCCAGTGGGCGGGTAGCGGAGACCCAGTACTTC	-	-	TRBJ2-5	TRBV7-2
CAISDRIPEAFF	TGTGCCATCAGTGACCGTATCCCTGAAGCTTTCTTT	-	-	TRBJ1-1	TRBV10-3
CASSFTAGYEQYF	TGCGCCAGCAGCTTTACCGCCGGATACGAGCAGTACTTC	-	-	TRBJ2-7	TRBV5-1
CATSDPAGTADYEQYF	TGTGCCACCAGTGATCCGGCCGGGACCGCCGACTACGAGCAGTACTTC	-	-	TRBJ2-7	TRBV24-1
CASSFLAGHANTGELFF	TGCGCCAGCAGCTTCCTAGCGGGGCACGCGAACACCGGGGAGCTGTTTTTT	-	TRBD2	TRBJ2-2	TRBV5-1
CASSPGQGSNQPQHF	TGTGCCAGTAGTCCGGGACAGGGGAGCAATCAGCCCCAGCATTTT	-	TRBD1	TRBJ1-5	TRBV19
CASSLATRPSSYEQYF	TGTGCCAGCAGCTTAGCGACGCGGCCAAGCTCCTACGAGCAGTACTTC	few	-	TRBJ2-7	TRBV7-8
CAISGTGSGLYEQYF	TGTGCCATCAGCGGGACAGGGAGTGGGCTTTACGAGCAGTACTTC	many	TRBD1	TRBJ2-7	TRBV10-3
CSLRQGDRLYEQYF	TGCAGCTTAAGGCAAGGGGACAGACTATACGAGCAGTACTTC	-	TRBD1	TRBJ2-7	TRBV29-1
CASSFSGRFTGELFF	TGTGCCAGCAGCTTCAGCGGGAGGTTCACCGGGGAGCTGTTTTTT	many	TRBD2	TRBJ2-2	TRBV9
CASSRQSSGANVLTF	TGTGCCAGCAGTCGACAGAGCTCTGGGGCCAACGTCCTGACTTTC	few	-	TRBJ2-6	TRBV27
CASSPGVVEDEQFF	TGTGCCAGCAGCCCGGGAGTCGTAGAGGATGAGCAGTTCTTC	once	-	TRBJ2-1	TRBV11-1
CAGKQGPNTGELFF	TGTGCCGGCAAGCAGGGCCCGAACACCGGGGAGCTGTTTTTT	-	-	TRBJ2-2	TRBV2
CASSERTHPYGYTF	TGTGCCAGCAGTGAACGTACACATCCCTATGGCTACACCTTC	many	-	TRBJ1-2	TRBV6-1
CASDSGNTIYF	TGTGCCAGCGACTCTGGAAACACCATATATTTT	many	-	TRBJ1-3	TRBV2
CASSETALGADTQYF	TGTGCCAGCAGCGAGACTGCCCTTGGAGCAGATACGCAGTATTTT	many	-	TRBJ2-3	TRBV9
CATSAYAKNIQYF	TGTGCCACTTCGGCCTATGCCAAAAACATTCAGTACTTC	few	-	TRBJ2-4	TRBV19
CSAEPRGATYTQYF	TGCAGTGCTGAGCCTAGGGGTGCCACGTATACGCAGTATTTT	-	-	TRBJ2-3	TRBV20-1
CASSFSGYTF	TGTGCCAGCAGCTTTTCTGGCTACACCTTC	-	-	TRBJ1-2	TRBV7-3
CASSPEWEQYF	TGTGCCAGCAGCCCTGAGTGGGAGCAGTACTTC	-	-	TRBJ2-7	TRBV5-8
CAISESMDTEAFF	TGTGCCATCAGTGAGTCGATGGACACTGAAGCTTTCTTT	-	-	TRBJ1-1	TRBV7-8